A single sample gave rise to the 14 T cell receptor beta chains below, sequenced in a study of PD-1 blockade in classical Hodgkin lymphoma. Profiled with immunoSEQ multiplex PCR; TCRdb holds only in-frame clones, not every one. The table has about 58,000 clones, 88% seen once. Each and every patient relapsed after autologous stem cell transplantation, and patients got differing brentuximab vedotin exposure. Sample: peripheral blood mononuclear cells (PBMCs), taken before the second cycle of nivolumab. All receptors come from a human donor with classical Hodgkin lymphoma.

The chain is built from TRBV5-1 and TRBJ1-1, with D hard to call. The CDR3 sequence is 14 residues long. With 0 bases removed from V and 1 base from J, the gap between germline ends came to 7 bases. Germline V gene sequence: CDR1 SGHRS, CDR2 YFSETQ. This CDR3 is CASSLERGNTEAFF. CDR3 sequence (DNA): TGCGCCAGCAGCTTGGAACGGGGGAACACTGAAGCTTTCTTT.

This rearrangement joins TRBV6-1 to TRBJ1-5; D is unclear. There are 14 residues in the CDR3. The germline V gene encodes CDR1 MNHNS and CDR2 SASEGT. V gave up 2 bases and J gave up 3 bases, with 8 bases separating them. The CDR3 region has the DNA TGTGCCAGCAGTGAACAGCCCTACAATCAGCCCCAGCATTTT. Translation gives CASSEQPYNQPQHF.

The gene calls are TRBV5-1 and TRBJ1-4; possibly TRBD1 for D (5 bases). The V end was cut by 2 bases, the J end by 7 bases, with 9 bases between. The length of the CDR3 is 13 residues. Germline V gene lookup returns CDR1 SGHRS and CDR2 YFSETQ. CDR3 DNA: TGCGCCAGCAGCTTTTACGGGGGTGAAAAACTGTTTTTT. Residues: CASSFYGGEKLFF.

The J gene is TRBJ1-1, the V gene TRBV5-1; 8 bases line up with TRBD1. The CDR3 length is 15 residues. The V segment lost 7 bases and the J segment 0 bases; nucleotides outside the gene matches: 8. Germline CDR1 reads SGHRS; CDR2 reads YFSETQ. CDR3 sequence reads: CASGTQGGMNTEAFF. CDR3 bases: TGCGCCAGCGGAACACAGGGGGGTATGAACACTGAAGCTTTCTTT. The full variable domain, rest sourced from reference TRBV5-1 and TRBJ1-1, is KAGVTQTPRYLIKTRGQQVTLSCSPISGHRSVSWYQQTPGQGLQFLFEYFSETQRNKGNFPGRFSGRQFSNSRSEMNVSTLELGDSALYLCASGTQGGMNTEAFFGQGTRLTVV.

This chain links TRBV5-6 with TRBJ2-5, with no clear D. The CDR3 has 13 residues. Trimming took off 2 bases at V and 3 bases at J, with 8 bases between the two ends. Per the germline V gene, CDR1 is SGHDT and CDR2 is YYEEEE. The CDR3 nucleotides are TGTGCCAGCAGCTTAGTTGGCGAAGAGACCCAGTACTTC. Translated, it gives CASSLVGEETQYF. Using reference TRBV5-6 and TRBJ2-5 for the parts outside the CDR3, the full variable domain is DAGVTQSPTHLIKTRGQQVTLRCSPKSGHDTVSWYQQALGQGPQFIFQYYEEEERQRGNFPDRFSGHQFPNYSSELNVNALLLGDSALYLCASSLVGEETQYFGPGTRLLVL.

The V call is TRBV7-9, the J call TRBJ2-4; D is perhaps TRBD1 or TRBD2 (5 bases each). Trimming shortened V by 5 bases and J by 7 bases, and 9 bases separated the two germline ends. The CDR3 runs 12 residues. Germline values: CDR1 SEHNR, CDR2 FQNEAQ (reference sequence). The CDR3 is CASSSWGNIQYF. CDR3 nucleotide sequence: TGTGCCAGCAGCAGTTGGGGGAACATTCAGTACTTC.

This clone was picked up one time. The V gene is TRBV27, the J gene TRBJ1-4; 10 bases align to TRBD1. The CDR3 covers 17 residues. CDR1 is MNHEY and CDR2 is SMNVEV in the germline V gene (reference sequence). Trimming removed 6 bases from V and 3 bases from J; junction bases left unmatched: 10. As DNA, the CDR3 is TGTGCCAGCAGAACCGGGACAGGGGTCGGGGCTAATGAAAAACTGTTTTTT. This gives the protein CASRTGTGVGANEKLFF.

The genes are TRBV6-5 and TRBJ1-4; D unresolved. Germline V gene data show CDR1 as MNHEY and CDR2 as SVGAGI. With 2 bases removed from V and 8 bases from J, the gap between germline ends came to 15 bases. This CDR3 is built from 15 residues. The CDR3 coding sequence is TGTGCCAGCAGTTACCACGGACGGCGTGACGAAAAACTGTTTTTT. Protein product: CASSYHGRRDEKLFF.

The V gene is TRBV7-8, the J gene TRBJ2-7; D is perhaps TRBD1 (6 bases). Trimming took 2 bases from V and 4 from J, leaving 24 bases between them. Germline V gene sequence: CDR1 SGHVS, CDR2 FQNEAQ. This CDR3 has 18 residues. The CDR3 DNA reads TGTGCCAGCAGCTTAAACCGACCGGGACACGTCAAGGGGTACGAGCAGTACTTC. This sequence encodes CASSLNRPGHVKGYEQYF.

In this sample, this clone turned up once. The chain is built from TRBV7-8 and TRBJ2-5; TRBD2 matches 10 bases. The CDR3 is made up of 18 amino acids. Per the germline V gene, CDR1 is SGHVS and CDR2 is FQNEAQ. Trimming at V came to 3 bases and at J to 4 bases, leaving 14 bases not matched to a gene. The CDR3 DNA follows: TGTGCCAGCAGCTTTACTAGCGGGGCCAAGGGATCCACAGAGACCCAGTACTTC. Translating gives CASSFTSGAKGSTETQYF.

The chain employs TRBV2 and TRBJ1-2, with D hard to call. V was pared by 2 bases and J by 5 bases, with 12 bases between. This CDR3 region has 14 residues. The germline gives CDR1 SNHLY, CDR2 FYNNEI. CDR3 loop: CASSESPRLYGYTF. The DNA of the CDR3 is TGTGCCAGCAGTGAAAGTCCGCGGCTGTATGGCTACACCTTC.

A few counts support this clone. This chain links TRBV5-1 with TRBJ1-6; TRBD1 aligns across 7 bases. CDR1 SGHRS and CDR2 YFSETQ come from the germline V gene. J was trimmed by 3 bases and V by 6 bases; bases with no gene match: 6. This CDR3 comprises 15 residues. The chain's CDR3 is CASTPAGGYNSPLHF. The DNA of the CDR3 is TGCGCCAGCACCCCGGCAGGGGGCTATAATTCACCCCTCCACTTT. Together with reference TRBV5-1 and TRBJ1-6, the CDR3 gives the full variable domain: KAGVTQTPRYLIKTRGQQVTLSCSPISGHRSVSWYQQTPGQGLQFLFEYFSETQRNKGNFPGRFSGRQFSNSRSEMNVSTLELGDSALYLCASTPAGGYNSPLHFGNGTRLTVT.

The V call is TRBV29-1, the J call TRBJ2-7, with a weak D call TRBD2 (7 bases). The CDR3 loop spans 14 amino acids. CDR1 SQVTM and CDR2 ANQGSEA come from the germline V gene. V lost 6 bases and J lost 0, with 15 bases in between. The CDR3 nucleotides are TGCAGCGTCAGCCTTGCGGGGGCCTCCTACGAGCAGTACTTC. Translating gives CSVSLAGASYEQYF.

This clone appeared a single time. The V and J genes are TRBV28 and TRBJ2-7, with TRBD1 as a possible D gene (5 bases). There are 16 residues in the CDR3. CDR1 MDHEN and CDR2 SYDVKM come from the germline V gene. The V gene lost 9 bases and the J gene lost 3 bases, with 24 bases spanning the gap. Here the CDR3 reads CASKGAGTTSGYEQYF. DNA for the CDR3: TGTGCCAGTAAAGGGGCAGGAACAACCTCTGGCTACGAGCAGTACTTC.